A selection of T cell receptor beta chains follows, all from one sample in a study of blood T cell repertoires in COVID-19. Only in-frame clones appear in the TCRdb table, and some are missing; sequencing was by immunoSEQ multiplex PCR. Of over 50,000 clones listed, roughly 80% were seen once; the top ten hold about 20%. The sequenced sample consisted of peripheral blood. The receptors derive from a man older than 75 with active or convalescent COVID-19. The CDR3 runs from the conserved cysteine through the conserved F or W. The order of the fields is D gene, clone size, V gene, J gene, CDR3 protein. A D gene is named only where the DNA matches it firmly. Some rows have no size entry. The others give once, few or many, or a class for an expanded clone.

D gene: .
clone size: .
V gene: TRBV3-1/TRBV3-2
J gene: TRBJ2-3
CDR3 protein: CASSQDSLGWQGISTDTQYF

D gene: TRBD2
clone size: .
V gene: TRBV28
J gene: TRBJ2-2
CDR3 protein: CASSFSGRGDTGELFF

D gene: TRBD1
clone size: .
V gene: TRBV7-2
J gene: TRBJ2-5
CDR3 protein: CASSFITGQGQETQYF

D gene: TRBD1
clone size: .
V gene: TRBV9
J gene: TRBJ1-6
CDR3 protein: CASSARDSAFNSPLHF

D gene: TRBD2
clone size: .
V gene: TRBV6-6
J gene: TRBJ2-1
CDR3 protein: CASSRTSGRASYNEQFF

D gene: TRBD1
clone size: once
V gene: TRBV5-1
J gene: TRBJ1-1
CDR3 protein: CASSFTGGVMNTEAFF

D gene: .
clone size: .
V gene: TRBV20-1
J gene: TRBJ2-1
CDR3 protein: CSARTVREQFF

D gene: TRBD2
clone size: .
V gene: TRBV7-3
J gene: TRBJ2-1
CDR3 protein: CASSTHSGGLLGNWGSEQFF

D gene: TRBD2
clone size: .
V gene: TRBV6-5
J gene: TRBJ2-7
CDR3 protein: CASSRLAGDPQYF

D gene: .
clone size: .
V gene: TRBV20-1
J gene: TRBJ1-1
CDR3 protein: CSASAWENSNTEAFF

D gene: TRBD2
clone size: .
V gene: TRBV7-3
J gene: TRBJ2-1
CDR3 protein: CASSSQAGGFYNEQFF

D gene: .
clone size: once
V gene: TRBV25-1
J gene: TRBJ2-1
CDR3 protein: CASSESKGLGNEQFF

D gene: .
clone size: few
V gene: TRBV5-4
J gene: TRBJ2-2
CDR3 protein: CASNLGQRTGELFF

D gene: TRBD1
clone size: .
V gene: TRBV11-3
J gene: TRBJ2-5
CDR3 protein: CASSINTGDQETQYF

D gene: TRBD2
clone size: .
V gene: TRBV23-1
J gene: TRBJ2-7
CDR3 protein: CASSQSGEGLGPYEQYF

D gene: .
clone size: .
V gene: TRBV20-1
J gene: TRBJ1-2
CDR3 protein: CSASDPAKAGDGYTF

D gene: .
clone size: few
V gene: TRBV6-4
J gene: TRBJ2-3
CDR3 protein: CASSRAPTGQWGDTQYF

D gene: TRBD1
clone size: .
V gene: TRBV28
J gene: TRBJ2-7
CDR3 protein: CASTQPGGPYEQYF

D gene: .
clone size: .
V gene: TRBV28
J gene: TRBJ2-4
CDR3 protein: CASSFYAIRRQHIQYF

D gene: TRBD2
clone size: .
V gene: TRBV7-2
J gene: TRBJ2-1
CDR3 protein: CASSLRLAGFSYNEQFF

D gene: .
clone size: .
V gene: TRBV5-1
J gene: TRBJ2-7
CDR3 protein: CASSLAIGGEQYF

D gene: TRBD1
clone size: .
V gene: TRBV7-9
J gene: TRBJ2-7
CDR3 protein: CASSEETGGFSEQYF

D gene: TRBD2
clone size: .
V gene: TRBV30
J gene: TRBJ2-1
CDR3 protein: CAWSTTSGRAYEQFF

D gene: .
clone size: few
V gene: TRBV27
J gene: TRBJ1-1
CDR3 protein: CASSFAGSNTEAFF

D gene: TRBD1
clone size: .
V gene: TRBV5-1
J gene: TRBJ1-6
CDR3 protein: CASSLTGDNSPLHF

D gene: TRBD1
clone size: .
V gene: TRBV19
J gene: TRBJ1-3
CDR3 protein: CASRETGQSSGNTIYF

D gene: TRBD1
clone size: .
V gene: TRBV27
J gene: TRBJ2-5
CDR3 protein: CASSQSPGGTGTQYF

D gene: .
clone size: .
V gene: TRBV11-2
J gene: TRBJ2-3
CDR3 protein: CASSRSAPAHTDTQYF

D gene: TRBD1
clone size: .
V gene: TRBV14
J gene: TRBJ2-2
CDR3 protein: CASSPSGTEDTGELFF

D gene: .
clone size: .
V gene: TRBV3-1/TRBV3-2
J gene: TRBJ1-3
CDR3 protein: CASSQSFGEAGNTIYF

D gene: TRBD2
clone size: .
V gene: TRBV6-5
J gene: TRBJ2-5
CDR3 protein: CASSRNSGIGETQYF